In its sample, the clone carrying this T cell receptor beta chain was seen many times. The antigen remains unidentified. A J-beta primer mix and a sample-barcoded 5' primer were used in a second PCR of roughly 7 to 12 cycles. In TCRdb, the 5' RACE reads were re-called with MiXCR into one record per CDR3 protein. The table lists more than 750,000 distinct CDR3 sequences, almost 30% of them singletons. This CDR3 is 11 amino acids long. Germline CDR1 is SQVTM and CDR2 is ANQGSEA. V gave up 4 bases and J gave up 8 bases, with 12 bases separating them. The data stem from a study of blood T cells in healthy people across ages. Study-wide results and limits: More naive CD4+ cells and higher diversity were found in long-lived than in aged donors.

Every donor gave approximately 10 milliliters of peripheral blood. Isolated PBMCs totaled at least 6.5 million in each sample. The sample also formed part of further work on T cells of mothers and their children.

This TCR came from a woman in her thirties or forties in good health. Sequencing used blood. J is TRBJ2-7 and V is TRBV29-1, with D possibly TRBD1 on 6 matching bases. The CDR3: CSVVDSPKQYF. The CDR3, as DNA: TGCAGCGTTGTGGACAGCCCCAAGCAGTACTTC.